The 8 T cell receptor beta chains reported below all come from one sample, sequenced in a study of T cell repertoires in cytomegalovirus infection. TCRdb processed the reads anew with MiXCR; each CDR3 protein has one entry. The sample yields roughly 250,000 distinct CDR3 sequences, roughly 20% seen once. The sample taken for sequencing was CD8+ T cells from PBMCs. All receptors derive from a human donor in good health (CMV status not recorded). Some clones in this sample may be carry-over from other donors' samples.

This clonotype has more than one count but fewer than ten. In DNA form, the CDR3 reads TGTGCCAGCAGTCAGGCCTTCTCCTACGAGCAGTACTTC. Translation gives CASSQAFSYEQYF. The chain recombines TRBV27 with TRBJ2-7, with D unclear. The CDR3 totals 13 residues. Trimming took 5 bases from V and 0 from J, leaving 8 bases between them. Germline V gives CDR1 MNHEY, CDR2 SMNVEV (reference sequence).

This clonotype has a handful of counts. This chain uses TRBV27 with TRBJ2-1, with a tentative D call TRBD2 (6 bases). V was shortened by 5 bases and J by 8 bases, with 22 bases between the two germline ends. CDR1 is MNHEY, CDR2 SMNVEV, per germline (reference sequence). The CDR3 sequence is 16 residues long. The CDR3 bases are TGTGCCAGCAGTCCCCTCGGGACTCAAAGTCTGGATGAGCAGTTCTTC. Amino acids: CASSPLGTQSLDEQFF.

This clonotype was recorded many times. The rearrangement joins TRBV29-1 to TRBJ1-3; D call uncertain. The CDR3 length is 14 residues. V dropped 0 bases and J dropped 7 bases, with 13 bases sitting between them. Germline V gene sequence: CDR1 SQVTM, CDR2 ANQGSEA. CDR3 sequence (DNA): TGCAGCGTTGAAGACGCTGACCGCTGGAACACCATATATTTT. Protein product: CSVEDADRWNTIYF.

This clonotype was detected a few times. The chain has TRBV11-1 and TRBJ1-5; TRBD1 matches at 10 bases. The CDR3 length is 20 residues. Germline V lookup: CDR1 SGHAT, CDR2 FQDESV (reference sequence). V trimming: 0 bases; J trimming: 1 base; junction bases outside the gene matches: 12. Here the CDR3 reads CASSLADRGRGVRSNQPQHF. The CDR3 nucleotides read TGTGCCAGCAGCTTAGCCGACAGGGGGCGCGGTGTTAGAAGCAATCAGCCCCAGCATTTT.

This clonotype was observed a handful of times. The chain couples TRBV20-1 to TRBJ2-1; 10 positions match TRBD2. This CDR3 is built from 14 residues. V lost 4 bases and J lost 4; bases outside the gene matches: 4. Germline V CDR1 and CDR2: DFQATT, SNEGSKA (reference sequence). As DNA, the CDR3 is TGCAGTGCTACCATAGCGGGGGGTTACAATGAGCAGTTCTTC. As protein: CSATIAGGYNEQFF.

This clonotype turned up a few times. This chain uses TRBV28 with TRBJ2-7; D might be TRBD2 (6 bases). This CDR3 region has 15 residues. The germline gives CDR1 MDHEN, CDR2 SYDVKM. V lost 3 bases to trimming and J lost 6 bases, with 18 bases between them. This CDR3 is CASSFRGNRFGEQYF. The CDR3 nucleotides read TGTGCCAGCAGTTTTCGGGGGAACCGGTTCGGCGAGCAGTACTTC.

This clonotype was recorded at least ten times. The chain couples TRBV7-6 to TRBJ2-1; 9 bases align to TRBD2. The CDR3 has 15 residues. With V trimmed by 5 bases and J by 3 bases, 5 bases remained unmatched. Per the germline V gene, CDR1 is SGHVS and CDR2 is FNYEAQ. The CDR3 reads CASSPLAGYYNEQFF. CDR3 nucleotide sequence: TGTGCCAGCAGCCCTCTAGCGGGGTACTACAATGAGCAGTTCTTC. The variable domain in full, with the rest retrieved from reference TRBV7-6 and TRBJ2-1, is GAGVSQSPRYKVTKRGQDVALRCDPISGHVSLYWYRQALGQGPEFLTYFNYEAQQDKSGLPNDRFSAERPEGSISTLTIQRTEQRDSAMYRCASSPLAGYYNEQFFGPGTRLTVL.

This clonotype was seen repeatedly, ten times or more. The V gene is TRBV6-1, the J gene TRBJ2-2; no clear D gene. Per germline, CDR1 MNHNS and CDR2 SASEGT. Trimming shortened V by 1 base and J by 3 bases, and 6 bases separated the two germline ends. The CDR3 has 14 residues. CDR3 coding DNA: TGTGCCAGCAGTGAAGGTGCGGACACCGGGGAGCTGTTTTTT. Translation gives CASSEGADTGELFF.